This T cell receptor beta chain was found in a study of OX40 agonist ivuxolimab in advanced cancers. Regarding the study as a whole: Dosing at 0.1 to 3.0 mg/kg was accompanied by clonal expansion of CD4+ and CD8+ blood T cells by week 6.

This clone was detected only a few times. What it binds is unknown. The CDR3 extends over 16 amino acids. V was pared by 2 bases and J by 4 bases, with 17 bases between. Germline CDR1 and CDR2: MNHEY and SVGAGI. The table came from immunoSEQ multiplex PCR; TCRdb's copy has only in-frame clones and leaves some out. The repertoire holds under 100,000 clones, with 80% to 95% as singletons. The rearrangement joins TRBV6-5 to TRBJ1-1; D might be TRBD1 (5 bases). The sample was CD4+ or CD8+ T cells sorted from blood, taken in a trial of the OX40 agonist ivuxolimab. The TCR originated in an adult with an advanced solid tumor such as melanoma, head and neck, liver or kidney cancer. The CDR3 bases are TGTGCCAGCAGTTACGAGACAGTAGCGGCTGGCACTGAAGCTTTCTTT. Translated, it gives CASSYETVAAGTEAFF.